This T cell receptor (beta chain) was recovered during a study of blood T cell repertoires in COVID-19. Original methodology: Researchers report that nucleated cell counts were estimated from reference gene primer amplification. Assay: immunoSEQ multiplex PCR; the TCRdb copy retains only in-frame clones and omits some. The V and J calls and clone size are taken from that table; D and trimming were inferred from the DNA. The table has more than 300,000 clones, approximately 90% seen once. Clinical history reported by participants formed the basis on which cohorts were assigned. Cohort 3 donors counted as recovered after two negative PCRs, clearance, or resolved symptoms. Per germline, CDR1 MNHEY and CDR2 SVGAGI. Trimming took off 6 bases at V and 7 bases at J, with 12 bases between the two ends. CDR3 length: 12 amino acids.

This chain joins TRBV6-5 and TRBJ1-1; D perhaps matches TRBD1 (6 bases). The origin of this receptor is a woman under 30 who had recovered from COVID-19. Specimen: PBMCs or T cells enriched from blood (not recorded which). CDR3 sequence reads: CASSQTGGEAFF. In DNA form, the CDR3 reads TGTGCCAGCAGCCAGACAGGCGGTGAAGCTTTCTTT.